This record covers a single TCR beta chain. Its antigen is as yet unknown. At the deep level, the assay was run. Method: immunoSEQ multiplex PCR; TCRdb's copy keeps in-frame clones and lacks some. The table lists around 2,000,000 clones, around 93% of them singletons, with 1.5% to 2% in the top ten. This sample was included in a study of shared clonotypes between healthy human individuals. Trimming left V 3 bases short and J 1 base short, with 7 bases between. The CDR3 consists of 13 residues. Germline V gene data show CDR1 as LNHNV and CDR2 as YYDKDF (reference sequence). Overall study results and limits: Only blood underwent sampling, and tissue repertoires likely differ. Between a handful of donors, naive CD4 clonotypes were shared at a level of around 4.9%.

Cells designated naive CD8 were CD45RO-negative and were positively selected for CCR7, with terminally differentiated effector memory CD45RA+ cells excluded. V is TRBV15 and J is TRBJ2-7; weak D call: TRBD2 (5 bases). The receptor was isolated from a man aged 18 to 30 in good health. Some clones in this sample may be carry-over from other donors' samples. Sequenced: naive CD8+ T cells from PBMCs. The CDR3 spells CATSSEGSYEQYF. DNA for the CDR3: TGTGCCACCAGCAGTGAGGGATCCTACGAGCAGTACTTC.